These 15 T cell receptor beta chains were sequenced from one sample in a study of vaccination and CD4 T cells after COVID-19. Treatment of the sample: approximately 9-day PBMC culture with coronavirus spike peptide pools or control peptides (ViraFEST assay). Gathering of the CD4+ T cells, from the unexposed donor, took place before the COVID-19 pandemic (2011-2018). Oncomine TCR Beta short-read sequencing was applied to DNA from cultured CD4+ T cells. TCRdb ran MiXCR on the PCR reads and lists one entry per CDR3 protein. The repertoire holds 3,500 to 4,500 distinct CDR3 sequences, with approximately 20% as singletons. Their antigen targets remain unknown. The source material was CD4+ T cells from blood, cultured in vitro. Every receptor here comes from a human donor in good health.

This rearrangement joins TRBV6-2 or TRBV6-3 to TRBJ2-7; tentatively, D is TRBD1 (5 bases). The CDR3 is made up of 12 amino acids. CDR1 and CDR2 (germline): MNHEY, SVGEGT. V was cut by 6 bases and J by 2 bases, with 8 bases left in between. The CDR3 reads CASSETAYEQYF. The CDR3 bases are TGTGCCAGCAGCGAGACAGCCTACGAGCAGTACTTC.

The chain links TRBV5-6 to TRBJ2-1; 7 positions agree with TRBD1. This CDR3 is built from 16 residues. After removal of 2 bases from V and 4 bases from J, the junction contained 9 bases not matched to a gene. The germline V gene encodes CDR1 SGHDT and CDR2 YYEEEE. CDR3 protein: CASSLPTGTQYNEQFF. The CDR3 bases are TGTGCCAGCAGCTTACCGACAGGGACACAGTACAATGAGCAGTTCTTC.

The chain joins TRBV19 to TRBJ1-6; 9 bases line up with TRBD1. From germline, CDR1 is LNHDA and CDR2 SQIVND (reference sequence). There are 16 residues in the CDR3. J was trimmed by 8 bases and V by 3 bases; bases with no gene match: 8. The CDR3 DNA reads TGTGCCAGTAGTATCGGCACAGGGGGCTTGTATTCACCCCTCCACTTT. Encoded protein: CASSIGTGGLYSPLHF.

The rearrangement uses TRBV7-8 and TRBJ2-7; 10 bases line up with TRBD2. The germline V gene has CDR1 SGHVS and CDR2 FQNEAQ. This CDR3 spans 17 amino acids. J gave up 2 bases and V 2 bases, and 9 bases lay outside the gene matches. The CDR3 loop is CASSLPLGSGRAYEQYF. The DNA for the CDR3 is TGTGCCAGCAGCTTACCCCTCGGAAGCGGGAGGGCCTACGAGCAGTACTTC.

This chain links TRBV28 with TRBJ2-1; TRBD1 matches at 7 bases. The CDR3 is made up of 16 amino acids. Trimming cost V 6 bases and J 2 bases; bases outside gene matches: 10. Looked up from germline, CDR1 is MDHEN and CDR2 is SYDVKM. CDR3 loop: CASRLRQGVPYNEQFF. As DNA, the CDR3 is TGTGCCAGCAGACTCAGACAGGGAGTACCCTACAATGAGCAGTTCTTC.

The sample holds one count of this clonotype. The chain has TRBV5-1 and TRBJ2-6; 7 positions match TRBD1. J was trimmed by 1 base and V by 4 bases; bases with no gene match: 2. CDR3 size: 15 residues. Looked up from germline, CDR1 is SGHRS and CDR2 is YFSETQ. The CDR3 here is CASSTQGSGANVLTF. The CDR3 DNA reads as TGCGCCAGCAGCACACAGGGGTCTGGGGCCAACGTCCTGACTTTC.

The chain carries TRBV29-1 and TRBJ1-5; no reliable D call. Per germline, CDR1 SQVTM and CDR2 ANQGSEA. The V and J ends lost 6 bases and 1 base respectively, with 7 bases between them. The CDR3 runs to 12 residues. The CDR3 is CSVATSNQPQHF. For the CDR3, the DNA is TGCAGCGTCGCAACCAGCAATCAGCCCCAGCATTTT.

The chain carries TRBV20-1 and TRBJ2-7; 12 bases map to TRBD1. The CDR3 contains 12 residues. The V and J ends lost 5 bases and 9 bases, in that order; junction bases with no gene match: 5. Germline CDR1 and CDR2: DFQATT and SNEGSKA (reference sequence). The CDR3 protein is CSAGDRGRGQYF. CDR3 in DNA: TGCAGTGCTGGGGACAGGGGGCGTGGGCAGTACTTC.

This clonotype was counted between two and nine times. This rearrangement joins TRBV6-1 to TRBJ2-3; no clear D gene. The germline gives CDR1 MNHNS, CDR2 SASEGT. The CDR3 is 12 amino acids. Trimming took off 10 bases at V and 2 bases at J, with 10 bases between the two ends. CDR3 sequence (DNA): TGTGCCACCGGACGGATCACAGATACGCAGTATTTT. Translation: CATGRITDTQYF.

This clonotype was observed a few times. This chain connects TRBV18 to TRBJ2-7; 7 nucleotides align to TRBD2. Germline trimming cut 2 bases from V and 3 bases from J; bases unmatched to any gene: 1. The CDR3 is 13 residues long. The germline V gene has CDR1 KGHSH and CDR2 LQKENI. CDR3 sequence reads: CASSPGGSYEQYF. CDR3 bases: TGTGCCAGCTCACCAGGCGGGAGCTACGAGCAGTACTTC.

This chain uses TRBV20-1 with TRBJ2-7; 8 nucleotides match TRBD1. The CDR3 contains 14 residues. In germline, CDR1 is DFQATT, CDR2 SNEGSKA (reference sequence). V lost 3 bases and J lost 7; bases outside the gene matches: 11. The CDR3 bases are TGCAGTGCTAGGGCCAGGGACAGGCCCGGGGAGCAGTACTTC. The encoded protein is CSARARDRPGEQYF.

The CDR3: CSAMSGGLNYGYTF. CDR3 coding DNA: TGCAGTGCTATGTCGGGGGGGCTTAACTATGGCTACACCTTC. The V and J genes are TRBV20-1 and TRBJ1-2; tentatively, D is TRBD1 (6 bases). CDR3 size: 14 residues. V lost 4 bases and J lost 1, with 13 bases in between. Germline CDR1 and CDR2: DFQATT and SNEGSKA (reference sequence).

Only a few counts were recorded for this clonotype. The chain uses TRBV2 and TRBJ1-2; D is uncertain. The CDR3 runs 13 residues. Germline-derived CDR1 and CDR2 are SNHLY and FYNNEI. The germline V and J ends were trimmed by 7 bases and 4 bases, with 13 bases remaining between them. The CDR3 region is CASTRDRAYGYTF. The CDR3, as DNA: TGTGCCAGCACCCGAGACCGAGCCTATGGCTACACCTTC.

The chain recombines TRBV20-1 with TRBJ1-5; possibly TRBD1 for D (5 bases). This CDR3 is 14 amino acids long. Trimming cost V 2 bases and J 1 base, with 9 bases left between them. The germline CDR1 and CDR2 sequences are DFQATT and SNEGSKA (reference sequence). The CDR3 is CSARYQGSNQPQHF. CDR3 DNA sequence: TGCAGTGCTAGATATCAGGGAAGCAATCAGCCCCAGCATTTT.

J is TRBJ1-1 and V is TRBV6-5, with no clear D. Between the trimmed V and J ends, which lost 3 bases and 1 base, there was a span of 6 bases. Per germline, CDR1 MNHEY and CDR2 SVGAGI. CDR3 length equals 13 residues. The DNA of the CDR3 is TGTGCCAGCAGTTATCCGGAGAACACTGAAGCTTTCTTT. This translates into CASSYPENTEAFF.